Listed below are T cell receptor beta chains from one sample, sequenced in a study of cytomegalovirus exposure and HLA in healthy donors. Clones were sequenced by immunoSEQ multiplex PCR, and TCRdb holds only the in-frame ones, with some missing. The sample yields 280,000 or so clones, over 85% seen once. Sequenced input: PBMCs. These receptors were collected from a woman younger than 35 in good health and CMV-seronegative. Each CDR3 is given with its conserved first and last residue. The order of the fields is D gene, clone size, J gene, V gene, CDR3 length, CDR3 DNA, CDR3 protein. A D gene is named only where the DNA matches it firmly. Size is omitted from some rows. Given values are once, few, many or a class for expanded clones.

D gene: NA; clone size: NA; J gene: TRBJ1-2; V gene: TRBV2; CDR3 length: 16; CDR3 DNA: TGTGCCAGCAGTGAACAATTCCATGGCGGCCCCTATGGCTACACCTTC; CDR3 protein: CASSEQFHGGPYGYTF
D gene: NA; clone size: once; J gene: TRBJ2-2; V gene: TRBV5-6; CDR3 length: 19; CDR3 DNA: TGTGCCAGCAGCTGGAACCTATGGATGGACAGCTTGAACACCGGGGAGCTGTTTTTT; CDR3 protein: CASSWNLWMDSLNTGELFF
D gene: NA; clone size: NA; J gene: TRBJ1-5; V gene: TRBV7-8; CDR3 length: 16; CDR3 DNA: TGTGCCAGCAGCTTTGGCCGACAATATAGCAATCAGCCCCAGCATTTT; CDR3 protein: CASSFGRQYSNQPQHF
D gene: NA; clone size: NA; J gene: TRBJ1-2; V gene: TRBV30; CDR3 length: 16; CDR3 DNA: TGTGCCTGGAGTGTATCTAGAAGGGGCCGGGGGTATGGCTACACCTTC; CDR3 protein: CAWSVSRRGRGYGYTF
D gene: NA; clone size: NA; J gene: TRBJ1-1; V gene: TRBV5-1; CDR3 length: 14; CDR3 DNA: TGCGCCAGCAGCCTGGGGGGGCTGAACACTGAAGCTTTCTTT; CDR3 protein: CASSLGGLNTEAFF
D gene: NA; clone size: NA; J gene: TRBJ1-4; V gene: TRBV5-4; CDR3 length: 17; CDR3 DNA: TGTGCCAGCAGCTTGGGCGGGGCACAGAGTAATAGGGAAAAACTGTTTTTT; CDR3 protein: CASSLGGAQSNREKLFF
D gene: NA; clone size: NA; J gene: TRBJ2-5; V gene: TRBV20-1; CDR3 length: 11; CDR3 DNA: TGCAGTGCTGCGCGGGGAGAGACCCAGTACTTC; CDR3 protein: CSAARGETQYF
D gene: NA; clone size: NA; J gene: TRBJ2-7; V gene: TRBV5-1; CDR3 length: 17; CDR3 DNA: TGCGCCAGCAGCTTGGCCTTGGGCGGTGCTAGCAACTACGAGCAGTACTTC; CDR3 protein: CASSLALGGASNYEQYF
D gene: NA; clone size: NA; J gene: TRBJ2-1; V gene: TRBV27; CDR3 length: 14; CDR3 DNA: TGTGCCAGCAGTCCGCTAGTCTCCCTTTTGGAGCAGTTCTTC; CDR3 protein: CASSPLVSLLEQFF
D gene: TRBD1; clone size: NA; J gene: TRBJ1-5; V gene: TRBV9; CDR3 length: 13; CDR3 DNA: TGTGCCAGCAGCTCGACAGGGTTTCAGCCCCAGCATTTT; CDR3 protein: CASSSTGFQPQHF
D gene: NA; clone size: NA; J gene: TRBJ1-1; V gene: TRBV28; CDR3 length: 14; CDR3 DNA: TGTGCCAGCAGTTTATGGGCCCAGAACACTGAAGCTTTCTTT; CDR3 protein: CASSLWAQNTEAFF
D gene: TRBD2; clone size: NA; J gene: TRBJ2-3; V gene: TRBV11-1; CDR3 length: 17; CDR3 DNA: TGTGCCAGCAGCTTAGAATCTAGCGGGGTCGGCGGGGATACGCAGTATTTT; CDR3 protein: CASSLESSGVGGDTQYF
D gene: TRBD1; clone size: few; J gene: TRBJ2-1; V gene: TRBV10-3; CDR3 length: 14; CDR3 DNA: TGTGCCATCAGTGGCAGGGGACAGGGCAATGAGCAGTTCTTC; CDR3 protein: CAISGRGQGNEQFF
D gene: NA; clone size: few; J gene: TRBJ1-2; V gene: TRBV7-9; CDR3 length: 16; CDR3 DNA: TGTGCCAGCAGCGTAATAGGGGCAGAACAGAACTATGGCTACACCTTC; CDR3 protein: CASSVIGAEQNYGYTF
D gene: NA; clone size: NA; J gene: TRBJ1-2; V gene: TRBV19; CDR3 length: 12; CDR3 DNA: TGTGCCAGTAGTGAAGGGGTTTATGGCTACACCTTC; CDR3 protein: CASSEGVYGYTF
D gene: NA; clone size: NA; J gene: TRBJ1-2; V gene: TRBV6-5; CDR3 length: 15; CDR3 DNA: TGTGCCAGCAGTTACTCAGGTCGGGGAAACTATGGCTACACCTTC; CDR3 protein: CASSYSGRGNYGYTF
D gene: NA; clone size: NA; J gene: TRBJ2-7; V gene: TRBV7-9; CDR3 length: 16; CDR3 DNA: TGTTCCAGCAGCGAGACAGAATATCTGAGCTCCTACGAGCAGTACTTC; CDR3 protein: CSSSETEYLSSYEQYF
D gene: TRBD1; clone size: NA; J gene: TRBJ1-2; V gene: TRBV19; CDR3 length: 14; CDR3 DNA: TGTGCCAGTAGACCGATGGGACAGGGATATGGCTACACCTTC; CDR3 protein: CASRPMGQGYGYTF
D gene: NA; clone size: NA; J gene: TRBJ2-5; V gene: TRBV7-3; CDR3 length: 14; CDR3 DNA: TGTGCCAGCAGCTTAGGGGACACTGAAGAGACCCAGTACTTC; CDR3 protein: CASSLGDTEETQYF
D gene: NA; clone size: NA; J gene: TRBJ1-1; V gene: TRBV7-9; CDR3 length: 16; CDR3 DNA: TGTGCCAGCAGCTTAGACAGCGGGGTGATGAACACTGAAGCTTTCTTT; CDR3 protein: CASSLDSGVMNTEAFF
D gene: TRBD1; clone size: NA; J gene: TRBJ1-1; V gene: TRBV9; CDR3 length: 16; CDR3 DNA: TGTGCCAGCAGCGGAGGACAGGGGCCAATGAACACTGAAGCTTTCTTT; CDR3 protein: CASSGGQGPMNTEAFF
D gene: NA; clone size: NA; J gene: TRBJ1-1; V gene: TRBV25-1; CDR3 length: 13; CDR3 DNA: TGTGCCAGCAGTAGTGGCCTGAACACTGAAGCTTTCTTT; CDR3 protein: CASSSGLNTEAFF
D gene: NA; clone size: once; J gene: TRBJ2-1; V gene: TRBV9; CDR3 length: 15; CDR3 DNA: TGTGCCAGCAGCGTAATCACGAGCTCCTACAATGAGCAGTTCTTC; CDR3 protein: CASSVITSSYNEQFF
D gene: NA; clone size: NA; J gene: TRBJ2-2; V gene: TRBV5-1; CDR3 length: 14; CDR3 DNA: TGCGCCAGCAGCCCCAAACAGGGAGCCGGGGAGCTGTTTTTT; CDR3 protein: CASSPKQGAGELFF
D gene: NA; clone size: once; J gene: TRBJ1-2; V gene: TRBV18; CDR3 length: 12; CDR3 DNA: TGTGCCAGCTCACTTGTGGGAGATGGCTACACCTTC; CDR3 protein: CASSLVGDGYTF
D gene: TRBD1; clone size: once; J gene: TRBJ1-2; V gene: TRBV15; CDR3 length: 18; CDR3 DNA: TGTGCCACCAGCAGAGTGAGGGAGACCCAGACAGGGAACTATGGCTACACCTTC; CDR3 protein: CATSRVRETQTGNYGYTF
D gene: NA; clone size: NA; J gene: TRBJ2-3; V gene: TRBV6-4; CDR3 length: 12; CDR3 DNA: TGTGCCAGCAGCCCGTCGGGGGGCCTGCAGTATTTT; CDR3 protein: CASSPSGGLQYF
D gene: TRBD2; clone size: NA; J gene: TRBJ2-3; V gene: TRBV5-4; CDR3 length: 16; CDR3 DNA: TGTGCCAGCAGCCCTTCTTGGGGGGGAGGCACAGATACGCAGTATTTT; CDR3 protein: CASSPSWGGGTDTQYF
D gene: NA; clone size: few; J gene: TRBJ1-4; V gene: TRBV19; CDR3 length: 13; CDR3 DNA: TGTGCCAGTAGTAGAGGCGATAATGAAAAACTGTTTTTT; CDR3 protein: CASSRGDNEKLFF
D gene: NA; clone size: NA; J gene: TRBJ1-1; V gene: TRBV7-6; CDR3 length: 15; CDR3 DNA: TGTGCCAGCAGCTTGAGGAGAGTCCCAAACACTGAAGCTTTCTTT; CDR3 protein: CASSLRRVPNTEAFF
D gene: NA; clone size: NA; J gene: TRBJ1-1; V gene: TRBV28; CDR3 length: 12; CDR3 DNA: TGTGCCAGCGCAGCGGTGAACACTGAAGCTTTCTTT; CDR3 protein: CASAAVNTEAFF
D gene: NA; clone size: NA; J gene: TRBJ1-1; V gene: TRBV18; CDR3 length: 15; CDR3 DNA: TGTGCCAGCTCCCTCAAGTCTACAGTTAACACTGAAGCTTTCTTT; CDR3 protein: CASSLKSTVNTEAFF
D gene: TRBD2; clone size: NA; J gene: TRBJ2-3; V gene: TRBV29-1; CDR3 length: 15; CDR3 DNA: TGCAGCGGGACTAGCGGGGGCCTCAGCACAGATACGCAGTATTTT; CDR3 protein: CSGTSGGLSTDTQYF
D gene: TRBD2; clone size: NA; J gene: TRBJ2-7; V gene: TRBV29-1; CDR3 length: 13; CDR3 DNA: TGCAGCGCCCAAACTAGCGGGGGTTACGAGCAGTACTTC; CDR3 protein: CSAQTSGGYEQYF
D gene: NA; clone size: NA; J gene: TRBJ1-5; V gene: TRBV6-1; CDR3 length: 16; CDR3 DNA: TGTGCCAGCAGTGAGGTCAGGGTCAGGAGCAATCAGCCCCAGCATTTT; CDR3 protein: CASSEVRVRSNQPQHF
D gene: NA; clone size: NA; J gene: TRBJ2-1; V gene: TRBV30; CDR3 length: 13; CDR3 DNA: TGTGCCTGGAGTGGGGTTAGCGTGGATGAGCAGTTCTTC; CDR3 protein: CAWSGVSVDEQFF
D gene: NA; clone size: few; J gene: TRBJ1-3; V gene: TRBV4-1; CDR3 length: 17; CDR3 DNA: TGCGCCAGCAGCCAAATGGGAACAGGTTTCTCTGGAAACACCATATATTTT; CDR3 protein: CASSQMGTGFSGNTIYF
D gene: NA; clone size: few; J gene: TRBJ2-4; V gene: TRBV2; CDR3 length: 13; CDR3 DNA: TGTGCCAGCAGTGACTTGGTCTCGGACATTCAGTACTTC; CDR3 protein: CASSDLVSDIQYF
D gene: TRBD1; clone size: NA; J gene: TRBJ2-1; V gene: TRBV5-4; CDR3 length: 14; CDR3 DNA: TGTGCCAGCACCGACCGGACAGGTAACAATGAGCAGTTCTTC; CDR3 protein: CASTDRTGNNEQFF
D gene: NA; clone size: NA; J gene: TRBJ2-2; V gene: TRBV2; CDR3 length: 16; CDR3 DNA: TGTGCCAGCAGTTTTCCCCCCGGCGGGAACACCGGGGAGCTGTTTTTT; CDR3 protein: CASSFPPGGNTGELFF
D gene: TRBD2; clone size: NA; J gene: TRBJ2-7; V gene: TRBV27; CDR3 length: 15; CDR3 DNA: TGTGCCAGCCGGTCCCAGCGGGGGGGCCATCACGAGCAGTACTTC; CDR3 protein: CASRSQRGGHHEQYF
D gene: TRBD2; clone size: NA; J gene: TRBJ2-1; V gene: TRBV5-1; CDR3 length: 16; CDR3 DNA: TGCGCCAGCAGCTTGGGTGGGCTAGCGGGCCCCAATGAGCAGTTCTTC; CDR3 protein: CASSLGGLAGPNEQFF
D gene: NA; clone size: NA; J gene: TRBJ1-5; V gene: TRBV4-1; CDR3 length: 15; CDR3 DNA: TGCGCCAGCAGCCAAGATCCGGCAGGAAATCAGCCCCAGCATTTT; CDR3 protein: CASSQDPAGNQPQHF
D gene: TRBD1; clone size: NA; J gene: TRBJ1-5; V gene: TRBV12-5; CDR3 length: 18; CDR3 DNA: TGTGCTAGTGGTTTCCGGGACAGGGGAAATGTCGGCAATCAGCCCCAGCATTTT; CDR3 protein: CASGFRDRGNVGNQPQHF
D gene: NA; clone size: NA; J gene: TRBJ2-7; V gene: TRBV30; CDR3 length: 14; CDR3 DNA: TGTGCCTGGAGTCCTGGTAGCGGCTCCTACGAGCAGTACTTC; CDR3 protein: CAWSPGSGSYEQYF
D gene: TRBD2; clone size: NA; J gene: TRBJ2-5; V gene: TRBV11-3; CDR3 length: 15; CDR3 DNA: TGTGCCAGCAGCTTAGAGGCGGGGGGACAAGAGACCCAGTACTTC; CDR3 protein: CASSLEAGGQETQYF
D gene: TRBD1; clone size: few; J gene: TRBJ1-2; V gene: TRBV7-9; CDR3 length: 15; CDR3 DNA: TGTGCCAGCAGCTTGTCGACAGGGACTAACTATGGCTACACCTTC; CDR3 protein: CASSLSTGTNYGYTF
D gene: NA; clone size: NA; J gene: TRBJ2-7; V gene: TRBV27; CDR3 length: 15; CDR3 DNA: TGTGCCAGCAGTTTCGAGGGAAATATGGTCGACGAGCAGTACTTC; CDR3 protein: CASSFEGNMVDEQYF
D gene: TRBD2; clone size: NA; J gene: TRBJ2-7; V gene: TRBV7-2; CDR3 length: 17; CDR3 DNA: TGTGCCAGCAGCTTAGGGGGTTCCCTAGCGGGGGCGAGAGAGCAGTACTTC; CDR3 protein: CASSLGGSLAGAREQYF
D gene: TRBD1; clone size: NA; J gene: TRBJ1-1; V gene: TRBV19; CDR3 length: 15; CDR3 DNA: TGTGCCAGTAGTACTCGGACAGGGGGCAACACTGAAGCTTTCTTT; CDR3 protein: CASSTRTGGNTEAFF